The 24 T cell receptor beta chains in this list originate from one sample, sequenced in a study of CD8 T cells in ankylosing spondylitis. Overall study findings and caveats: A TCR beta motif made of fewer than ten highly homologous variants seemed typical of ankylosing spondylitis blood.

Their antigen targets remain unknown. TCRdb analysed the 5' RACE reads with MiXCR anew, one entry per CDR3 protein. This sample carries some 100,000 distinct CDR3 sequences, roughly 8.8% of them seen once, and the ten largest clones take approximately 30%. Input material: blood, either unsorted or a sorted T cell fraction (not recorded which). Source of these receptors: a male donor with ankylosing spondylitis.

This clonotype has more than one count but fewer than ten. The rearrangement uses TRBV29-1 and TRBJ1-2, with no clear D. The germline V and J ends were trimmed by 3 bases and 3 bases, with 8 bases remaining between them. CDR1 and CDR2 (germline): SQVTM, ANQGSEA. The CDR3 sequence is 12 residues long. CDR3 nucleotide sequence: TGCAGCGTTGAGGCCACTTACTATGGCTACACCTTC. Its protein product is CSVEATYYGYTF.

The sample holds many counts of this clonotype. The junction and the germline gene differ at one end; a read error may be behind it. The rearrangement uses TRBV5-1 and TRBJ1-2, with D perhaps TRBD1 (5 bases). The CDR3 has 15 residues. Germline values: CDR1 SGHRS, CDR2 YFSETQ. CDR3 sequence reads: CASSLGRGANYGYTF. The DNA of the CDR3 is TGCGCCAGCAGTTTGGGCCGGGGCGCTAACTATGGCTACACCTTC.

At least ten counts were recorded for this clonotype. The genes are TRBV24-1 and TRBJ2-7; D unclear. The CDR3 length is 15 residues. Trimming stripped 1 base from V and 0 bases from J, with 9 bases between. Germline V lookup: CDR1 KGHDR, CDR2 SFDVKD. This chain's CDR3 is CATSDFGQLSYEQYV. DNA of the CDR3: TGTGCCACCAGTGATTTCGGGCAGCTCTCCTACGAGCAGTACGTC.

This clonotype came up a few times. The V gene is TRBV12-5, the J gene TRBJ2-3, with D unresolved. Germline V gene data show CDR1 as LGHNT and CDR2 as FRNRAP. The CDR3 totals 14 residues. V lost 6 bases and J 11 bases, leaving 21 bases between the germline ends. The CDR3 is CASGFNVATDEQYF. The DNA for the CDR3 is TGTGCTAGTGGATTTAACGTCGCTACGGATGAGCAGTATTTT.

J is TRBJ2-7 and V is TRBV2, with 7 positions matching TRBD1. Germline V lookup: CDR1 SNHLY, CDR2 FYNNEI. This CDR3 has 15 residues. The ends lost 4 bases at V and 2 bases at J; junction bases unmatched: 8. CDR3 sequence: CASSGRGGGTYEQYF. The CDR3 coding sequence is TGTGCCAGCAGTGGTCGAGGGGGCGGAACCTACGAGCAGTACTTC. Combining the CDR3 with reference TRBV2 and TRBJ2-7 gives the whole variable domain EPEVTQTPSHQVTQMGQEVILRCVPISNHLYFYWYRQILGQKVEFLVSFYNNEISEKSEIFDDQFSVERPDGSNFTLKIRSTKLEDSAMYFCASSGRGGGTYEQYFGPGTRLTVT.

This clonotype was counted only a few times. V usage is TRBV9 and J usage is TRBJ2-1; D is unresolved. In germline, CDR1 is SGDLS, CDR2 YYNGEE. V lost 5 bases and J lost 1, with 4 bases in between. The CDR3 length is 12 residues. The CDR3 here is CASSGSYNEQFF. The CDR3 DNA follows: TGTGCCAGCAGTGGTTCCTACAATGAGCAGTTCTTC.

The sample holds many counts of this clonotype. The chain has TRBV29-1 and TRBJ1-5; maybe TRBD1 (6 bases). The germline V and J ends were trimmed by 5 bases and 7 bases, with 12 bases remaining between them. The CDR3 runs 12 residues. CDR1 and CDR2 (germline): SQVTM, ANQGSEA. This CDR3 is CSVKQGLQPQHF. The DNA for the CDR3 is TGCAGCGTTAAACAGGGATTACAGCCCCAGCATTTT.

This clonotype was seen only a few times. The chain employs TRBV2 and TRBJ1-1; a possible D gene is TRBD1 (5 bases). Between the trimmed V and J ends, which lost 1 base and 8 bases, there was a span of 11 bases. The CDR3 runs 13 residues. The germline gives CDR1 SNHLY, CDR2 FYNNEI. CDR3 protein: CASSEGQTSEAFF. The CDR3, as DNA: TGTGCCAGCAGTGAAGGACAGACCTCCGAAGCTTTCTTT.

The chain has TRBV5-1 and TRBJ2-7; no clear D. V was shortened by 2 bases and J by 7 bases, with 19 bases between the two germline ends. Germline assignment: CDR1 SGHRS and CDR2 YFSETQ. The CDR3 is 15 amino acids. The CDR3 coding sequence is TGCGCCAGCAGCTTTAGTGACTCCCTTAATGAAGAGCAGTACGTC. Protein product: CASSFSDSLNEEQYV.

This sequence joins TRBV3-1 and TRBJ2-1; 13 nucleotides align to TRBD2. With V trimmed by 4 bases and J by 8 bases, 2 bases remained unmatched. CDR3 size: 14 residues. Germline lookup yields CDR1 LGHDT and CDR2 YNNKEL (reference sequence). The chain's CDR3 is CASSLGLAGYEQFF. CDR3 nucleotide sequence: TGTGCCAGCAGCCTGGGACTAGCGGGATATGAGCAGTTCTTC.

This clonotype was observed at least ten times. The chain couples TRBV6-1 to TRBJ2-3; 7 bases match TRBD2. The germline V gene encodes CDR1 MNHNS and CDR2 SASEGT. The CDR3 is 15 residues long. The V and J ends lost 7 bases and 5 bases, in that order; junction bases with no gene match: 12. Here the CDR3 DNA reads TGTGCCAGCAACCCCCTGGAGCGGGACGGAGATACGCAGTATTTT. It is translated as CASNPLERDGDTQYF.

This clonotype was picked up many times. The V call is TRBV25-1, the J call TRBJ1-1, with D uncertain. Germline lookup yields CDR1 MGHDK and CDR2 SYGVNS. Trimming left V 0 bases short and J 4 bases short, with 12 bases between. This CDR3 has 15 amino acids. The CDR3 spells CASSEYVGEATEAFF. The CDR3 DNA sequence: TGTGCCAGCAGTGAATATGTAGGCGAGGCCACTGAAGCTTTCTTT.

This clonotype was seen a few times. The chain has TRBV7-9 and TRBJ2-5, with a weak D call TRBD1 (5 bases). Germline CDR1 SEHNR, CDR2 FQNEAQ (reference sequence). This CDR3 spans 14 amino acids. Trimming left V 5 bases short and J 1 base short, with 11 bases between. CDR3 DNA: TGTGCCAGCAGCGAGACAGTAATCCAAGAGACCCAGTACTTC. This sequence encodes CASSETVIQETQYF.

This clonotype was seen a few times. The J gene is TRBJ2-3, the V gene TRBV24-1; perhaps TRBD1 as D (6 bases). Trimming removed 2 bases at V and 2 bases at J, with 10 bases between. The CDR3 extends over 15 amino acids. In germline, CDR1 is KGHDR, CDR2 SFDVKD. This CDR3 is CATSDSGTYTDTQYF. The CDR3 nucleotides are TGTGCCACCAGTGATTCCGGGACATACACAGATACGCAGTATTTT.

The chain has TRBV2 and TRBJ1-1, with a possible D match to TRBD1 (6 bases). CDR1 SNHLY and CDR2 FYNNEI come from the germline V gene. V dropped 3 bases and J dropped 4 bases, with 12 bases sitting between them. This CDR3 region has 14 residues. CDR3 residues: CASSEGGGPTEAFF. CDR3 bases: TGTGCCAGCAGTGAGGGGGGGGGCCCCACTGAAGCTTTCTTT.

At least ten counts were recorded for this clonotype. This sequence joins TRBV29-1 and TRBJ2-1, with 8 positions matching TRBD1. Unmatched junction bases numbered 6, after V lost 0 bases and J lost 8 bases. CDR3 size: 14 residues. Germline V gene data show CDR1 as SQVTM and CDR2 as ANQGSEA. CDR3 sequence (DNA): TGCAGCGTTGAAGAGTGGACAGGGAACGATGAGCAGTTCTTC. Translating it yields CSVEEWTGNDEQFF.

V usage is TRBV6-4 and J usage is TRBJ2-1; 7 nucleotides match TRBD1. The CDR3 covers 14 residues. Germline V CDR1 and CDR2: MRHNA, SNTAGT. The V and J ends lost 5 bases and 8 bases, in that order; junction bases with no gene match: 9. This chain's CDR3 is CASSLTGEIDEQFF. The DNA for the CDR3 is TGTGCCAGCAGTCTTACAGGGGAGATTGATGAGCAGTTCTTC.

This clonotype was counted at least ten times. The chain carries TRBV12-3 or TRBV12-4 and TRBJ2-1; a weak D match, TRBD1 (5 bases). Between the trimmed V and J ends, which lost 4 bases and 9 bases, there was a span of 19 bases. The CDR3 loop spans 15 amino acids. The CDR3 nucleotides are TGTGCCAGCAGTTCACATCTATCCGACAGTACTGAGCAGTTCTTC. Translation: CASSSHLSDSTEQFF.

This clonotype was detected a few times. The genes are TRBV11-2 and TRBJ1-4; a weak D match, TRBD1 (6 bases). CDR1 is SGHAT and CDR2 is FQNNGV in the germline V gene. Deletions cut 10 bases from V and 3 bases from J, with 15 bases between. The CDR3 covers 14 residues. CDR3 protein: CAIPTGTANEKLFF. CDR3 nucleotides: TGTGCCATACCTACAGGGACCGCTAATGAAAAACTGTTTTTT. The entire variable domain, with the rest obtained from reference TRBV11-2 and TRBJ1-4, is as follows: EAGVAQSPRYKIIEKRQSVAFWCNPISGHATLYWYQQILGQGPKLLIQFQNNGVVDDSQLPKDRFSAERLKGVDSTLKIQPAKLEDSAVYLCAIPTGTANEKLFFGSGTQLSVL.

This clonotype was observed a few times. The CDR3 loop reads CASRSSGAYPETQYF. The CDR3 region has the DNA TGTGCCAGCAGATCTAGCGGCGCGTACCCAGAGACCCAGTACTTC. V gene TRBV27 combines with J gene TRBJ2-5, with 7 positions matching TRBD2. From germline, CDR1 is MNHEY and CDR2 SMNVEV (reference sequence). This CDR3 contains 15 residues. J gave up 4 bases and V 6 bases, and 11 bases lay outside the gene matches.

CDR3 in amino acids: CASSLGVRDFYEQYV. The CDR3 region has the DNA TGTGCCAGCAGCTTAGGGGTCAGGGATTTCTACGAGCAGTACGTC. The chain couples TRBV7-9 to TRBJ2-7; D may be TRBD1 (5 bases). V gave up 1 base and J gave up 3 bases, with 13 bases separating them. Germline V lookup: CDR1 SEHNR, CDR2 FQNEAQ (reference sequence). The CDR3 covers 15 residues.

This clonotype was seen only once. V is TRBV11-1 and J is TRBJ2-1; a weak D match, TRBD1 (6 bases). V was pared by 4 bases and J by 5 bases, with 12 bases between. This CDR3 spans 14 amino acids. Germline-derived CDR1 and CDR2 are SGHAT and FQDESV (reference sequence). The CDR3 is CASSSGTLNNEQFF. The CDR3, as DNA: TGTGCCAGCAGCTCCGGGACACTAAACAATGAGCAGTTCTTC.

The genes are TRBV7-9 and TRBJ2-7; 8 bases are shared with TRBD2. V shed 5 bases, J shed 3 bases, and the junction held 9 bases outside the gene matches. The CDR3 loop spans 15 amino acids. Germline CDR1 SEHNR, CDR2 FQNEAQ (reference sequence). In nucleotides, the CDR3 is TGTGCCAGCAGCCCCGGCAGCGGGAGTCGCTACGAGCAGTACTTC. Translated, it gives CASSPGSGSRYEQYF.

This chain joins TRBV28 and TRBJ1-2; no definite D call. The germline V and J ends were trimmed by 1 base and 2 bases, with 17 bases remaining between them. From germline, CDR1 is MDHEN and CDR2 SYDVKM. The CDR3 runs to 17 residues. CDR3 protein: CASSLSQNPRKNYGYTF. The CDR3 DNA reads as TGTGCCAGCAGTTTATCCCAAAACCCAAGGAAGAACTATGGCTACACCTTC.